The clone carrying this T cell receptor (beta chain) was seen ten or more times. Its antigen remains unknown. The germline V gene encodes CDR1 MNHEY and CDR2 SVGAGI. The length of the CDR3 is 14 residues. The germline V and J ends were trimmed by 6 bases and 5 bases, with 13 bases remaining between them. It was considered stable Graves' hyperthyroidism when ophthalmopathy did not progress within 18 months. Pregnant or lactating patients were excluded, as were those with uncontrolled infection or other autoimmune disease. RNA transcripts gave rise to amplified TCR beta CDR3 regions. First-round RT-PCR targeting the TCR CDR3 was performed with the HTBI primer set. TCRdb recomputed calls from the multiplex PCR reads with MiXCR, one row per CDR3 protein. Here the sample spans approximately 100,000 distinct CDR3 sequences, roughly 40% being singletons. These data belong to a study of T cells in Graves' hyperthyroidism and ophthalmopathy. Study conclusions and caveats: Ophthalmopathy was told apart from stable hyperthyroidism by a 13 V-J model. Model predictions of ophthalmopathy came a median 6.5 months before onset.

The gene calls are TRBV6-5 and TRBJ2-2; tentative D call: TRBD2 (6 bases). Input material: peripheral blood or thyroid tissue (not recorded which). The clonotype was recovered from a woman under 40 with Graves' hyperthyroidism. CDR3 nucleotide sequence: TGTGCCAGCAGCCCGGGACTTTCGACCGGGGAGCTGTTTTTT. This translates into CASSPGLSTGELFF.